This entry lists 16 T cell receptor beta chains sequenced from one sample in a study of identical twins. Using its own MiXCR run on the 5' RACE reads, TCRdb lists one record per CDR3 protein. Among a few hundred thousand distinct CDR3 sequences listed, around 9.6% were seen once. The same sample was also studied in work on yellow fever vaccine responses in identical twins.

The sequencing sample was made of PBMCs. The receptors shown here come from a young woman in good health.

The V call is TRBV29-1, the J call TRBJ1-2; the D is unclear. Germline values: CDR1 SQVTM, CDR2 ANQGSEA. CDR3 length: 11 residues. V was shortened by 4 bases and J by 5 bases, with 8 bases between the two germline ends. DNA for the CDR3: TGCAGCGTTGGTGGGCGATATGGCTACACCTTC. Protein product: CSVGGRYGYTF.

This clonotype was detected ten times or more. This chain joins TRBV4-2 and TRBJ2-3; 9 bases are shared with TRBD2. This CDR3 is built from 18 residues. The V gene's germline CDR1 is LGHNA and CDR2 YNFKEQ. After removal of 0 bases from V and 5 bases from J, the junction contained 12 bases not matched to a gene. CDR3 sequence reads: CASSQDLAGAPGEDTQYF. DNA of the CDR3: TGTGCCAGCAGCCAAGACTTAGCGGGGGCTCCTGGGGAAGATACGCAGTATTTT.

The sample holds many counts of this clonotype. The chain carries TRBV25-1 and TRBJ1-6; TRBD1 might be the D (6 bases). The V gene lost 6 bases and the J gene lost 5 bases, with 8 bases spanning the gap. The V gene's germline CDR1 is MGHDK and CDR2 SYGVNS. The CDR3 is 13 amino acids. CDR3 bases: TGTGCCAGCAGCGGACAGAATAATTCACCCCTCCACTTT. It codes for CASSGQNNSPLHF.

The chain is built from TRBV11-2 and TRBJ2-7, with 13 bases that match TRBD2. This CDR3 is built from 18 residues. Trimming took 2 bases from V and 4 from J; bases not matched to a gene: 11. The germline gives CDR1 SGHAT, CDR2 FQNNGV. CDR3 in DNA: TGTGCCAGCAGCTTAAAAGAGGGGGGACTAGCGGGACGTTACGAGCAGTACTTC. Its translation is CASSLKEGGLAGRYEQYF. The whole variable domain, remainder taken from reference TRBV11-2 and TRBJ2-7, is EAGVAQSPRYKIIEKRQSVAFWCNPISGHATLYWYQQILGQGPKLLIQFQNNGVVDDSQLPKDRFSAERLKGVDSTLKIQPAKLEDSAVYLCASSLKEGGLAGRYEQYFGPGTRLTVT.

The V gene is TRBV19, the J gene TRBJ1-5, with 9 nucleotides matching TRBD1. The junction had 8 bases not matched to a gene; V was cut back by 4 bases and J by 4 bases. The CDR3 is 16 amino acids. Germline CDR1 and CDR2: LNHDA and SQIVND (reference sequence). CDR3 DNA: TGTGCCAGTAGTACCCCCACAGGGGGCGCGAATCAGCCCCAGCATTTT. This gives the protein CASSTPTGGANQPQHF.

CDR3: CASSPSTRRQDFGEQYF. In DNA, the CDR3 is TGTGCCAGCAGTCCCTCAACACGGCGACAGGATTTCGGCGAGCAGTACTTC. The chain couples TRBV27 to TRBJ2-7, with D possibly TRBD1 on 6 matching bases. Germline V gene sequence: CDR1 MNHEY, CDR2 SMNVEV (reference sequence). Trimming pared 5 bases from V and 6 bases from J, leaving 26 bases between. The length of the CDR3 is 17 residues.

The chain carries TRBV9 and TRBJ2-5, with D possibly matching TRBD2 (7 bases). With 4 bases removed from V and 4 bases from J, the gap between germline ends came to 17 bases. From germline, CDR1 is SGDLS and CDR2 YYNGEE. The CDR3 is made up of 15 amino acids. CDR3 DNA sequence: TGTGCCAGCAGCCCTACGTCGGGGGGCCCAGAGACCCAGTACTTC. Its protein product is CASSPTSGGPETQYF.

The V gene is TRBV6-1, the J gene TRBJ2-7; D tentatively reads TRBD1 or TRBD2 (5 bases each). The CDR3 spans 14 residues. Germline V lookup: CDR1 MNHNS, CDR2 SASEGT. V lost 6 bases to trimming and J lost 0 bases, with 12 bases between them. The CDR3 loop reads CASSGDGSSYEQYF. The CDR3 nucleotides are TGTGCCAGCAGCGGGGACGGCAGCTCCTACGAGCAGTACTTC.

In this sample, this clonotype turned up a few times. The chain combines TRBV5-4 with TRBJ1-6, with 9 bases aligning to TRBD1. CDR3 size: 14 residues. Trimming cost V 4 bases and J 10 bases; bases outside gene matches: 6. Germline V gives CDR1 SGHNT, CDR2 YYREEE (reference sequence). In DNA, the CDR3 is TGTGCCAGCAGCGCGGGACAGGGTACGTCACCCCTCCACTTT. This codes for CASSAGQGTSPLHF.

In this sample, this clonotype turned up many times. This rearrangement joins TRBV7-2 to TRBJ2-1, with D possibly TRBD2 on 6 matching bases. This CDR3 spans 16 amino acids. Trimming left V 5 bases short and J 5 bases short, with 19 bases between. Germline-derived CDR1 and CDR2 are SGHTA and FQGNSA. DNA of the CDR3: TGTGCCAGCAGCCTTCCTTTGGGAGGAGCAAACAATGAGCAGTTCTTC. Its protein product is CASSLPLGGANNEQFF.

In its sample, this clonotype was seen a few times. The chain carries TRBV12-3 or TRBV12-4 and TRBJ2-5, with 7 bases fitting TRBD2. V shed 7 bases, J shed 2 bases, and the junction held 10 bases outside the gene matches. The CDR3 runs to 15 residues. In DNA form, the CDR3 reads TGTGCCAGCACCCCCGCCGAGCGGGGTCAAGAGACCCAGTACTTC. The encoded protein is CASTPAERGQETQYF.

The chain combines TRBV29-1 with TRBJ2-3; D gene ambiguous. V dropped 6 bases and J dropped 1 base, with 8 bases sitting between them. This CDR3 spans 12 amino acids. Per the germline V gene, CDR1 is SQVTM and CDR2 is ANQGSEA. This CDR3 reads CSVVQGTDTQYF. The CDR3 DNA is TGCAGCGTGGTCCAGGGCACAGATACGCAGTATTTT.

This clonotype has more than one count but fewer than ten. This rearrangement joins TRBV4-1 to TRBJ2-5, with TRBD2 identical over 11 bases. This CDR3 contains 18 residues. Germline V gene data show CDR1 as MGHRA and CDR2 as YSYEKL. The ends lost 2 bases at V and 1 base at J; junction bases unmatched: 9. The CDR3 protein is CASSQLTSGTGLQETQYF. For the CDR3, the DNA is TGCGCCAGCAGCCAATTGACTAGCGGGACCGGCCTCCAAGAGACCCAGTACTTC.

V gene TRBV7-9 combines with J gene TRBJ1-2, with 8 bases that match TRBD1. Trimming took 0 bases from V and 7 from J; bases not matched to a gene: 10. CDR1 SEHNR and CDR2 FQNEAQ come from the germline V gene (reference sequence). The CDR3 spans 16 residues. CDR3 nucleotide sequence: TGTGCCAGCAGCTTAGCGCGCGCAGGGGGCGAGGTTGGCTACACCTTC. This translates into CASSLARAGGEVGYTF.

This clonotype appeared many times. The chain links TRBV10-3 to TRBJ2-7, with 7 bases lining up with TRBD1. CDR3 length: 13 residues. Germline CDR1 reads ENHRY; CDR2 reads SYGVKD. The V gene end was trimmed by 6 bases and the J gene end by 2 bases; junction bases not matched to a gene: 4. The CDR3 region is CAIRGDSPYEQYF. In DNA form, the CDR3 reads TGTGCCATCAGGGGGGACAGCCCCTACGAGCAGTACTTC.

The rearrangement joins TRBV12-3 or TRBV12-4 to TRBJ2-1; either TRBD1 or TRBD2 may fit D (6 bases each). Deletions cut 11 bases from V and 8 bases from J, with 16 bases between. This CDR3 contains 12 residues. The CDR3 region is CAGGGSGYEQFF. In DNA form, the CDR3 reads TGTGCCGGAGGGGGGAGTGGGTATGAGCAGTTCTTC.